Each of the 4 T cell receptor beta chains below was sequenced from the same sample in a study of beta chain bispecific antibodies for T cell cancers. Study results and limitations: The leukemia cells, rather than normal T cells, gave most of the targeted TRBV signal.

TCRdb redid the calling of the 5' RACE reads with MiXCR, one entry per CDR3 protein. Of 17,000 or so distinct CDR3 sequences in the sample, about 1.9% were seen once. These TCRs are of unknown antigen specificity. Expansion lasted approximately three days, with either anti-CD3 antibody OKT3 or CD3/CD28 beads. Sequencing was performed on healthy donor T cells cultured with leukemia cells. These receptors all stem from a human donor in good health. Some clones in this sample may be carry-over from other donors' samples.

This clonotype was observed at least ten times. The genes are TRBV13 and TRBJ2-3, with D unclear. The germline V gene has CDR1 PRHDT and CDR2 FYEKMQ (reference sequence). V gave up 2 bases and J gave up 2 bases, with 2 bases separating them. This CDR3 has 12 residues. DNA of the CDR3: TGTGCCAGCAGCTTAAACACAGATACGCAGTATTTT. Translating gives CASSLNTDTQYF.

As regards this clonotype: One base away lies a much larger clone, so this may be a sequencing read error. This chain connects TRBV29-1 to TRBJ1-1; D uncertain. This CDR3 has 15 residues. V was pared by 4 bases and J by 4 bases, with 19 bases between. Germline CDR1 is SQVTM and CDR2 is ANQGSEA. The CDR3: CSVAYRIALITEAFF. CDR3 DNA: TGCAGCGTTGCCTATAGAATCGCCTTGATCACTGAAGCTTTCTTT.

The V and J genes are TRBV7-8 and TRBJ1-2, with 9 bases fitting TRBD1. Germline CDR1 SGHVS, CDR2 FQNEAQ. V shed 5 bases, J shed 6 bases, and the junction held 10 bases outside the gene matches. The CDR3 extends over 15 amino acids. CDR3 nucleotide sequence: TGTGCCAGCAGCCAACCCCGGGACAGGGTGAATGGCTACACCTTC. It codes for CASSQPRDRVNGYTF.

This clonotype was seen only a few times. The chain joins TRBV19 to TRBJ1-1; a possible D gene is TRBD1 (6 bases). The V and J ends lost 4 bases and 1 base respectively, with 7 bases between them. The CDR3 length is 13 residues. Germline V lookup: CDR1 LNHDA, CDR2 SQIVND (reference sequence). CDR3 amino acids: CASSKGGNTEAFF. The CDR3 DNA reads as TGTGCCAGTAGTAAGGGGGGGAACACTGAAGCTTTCTTT.